The TCR beta chain under discussion was sequenced for a study of T cell responses to AZD1222 COVID-19 vaccine (dated by TCRdb to the early 2020s). Broadly, across the study: TCR sequencing covered over 230 trial participants: 207 given two doses of AZD1222 and 26 given two doses of MenACWY control vaccine. Trial participants were enrolled into age subgroups of 18-55, 56-69 and 70-plus years, which contained about 150, 28 and 57 TCR-sequenced participants, respectively.

Summary of the overall study and its limitations: Participants were mostly white British, with more females than males. The authors suggested clonal diversity may have been underestimated. CD4 TCRs associated with the vaccine covered the entire spike protein, and the dominant responses were in regions 160-218 and 743-854. Epitopes outside the regions mutated in the B.1.351 and B.1.1.7 variants were reportedly recognized by nearly half of the unique spike-specific TCRs. After two AZD1222 doses, both the breadth and the depth of spike-specific TCRs were significantly higher than at day 0 and than in MenACWY recipients. Because no samples from the day 14 peak response were available, repertoires could be characterized only after the peak T cell response. In the small 56-69-year group, the increase in depth fell short of significance, most likely because of low power. Conclusions about previously exposed vaccinees are limited because only a handful of AZD1222 recipients were SARS-CoV-2 seropositive at baseline.

The CDR3 regions of human TCRbeta chains were subjected to immunosequencing. Per the original workflow: Repertoire TCRs were matched against a reference library of SARS-CoV-2-specific TCRs generated with the MIRA antigen-specificity platform. Breadth was defined as the fraction of unique TCRs that were SARS-CoV-2-associated, and depth was defined as the fraction of total T cells that were SARS-CoV-2-associated. Each spike-specific TCR was assigned to its reactive spike region and to a CD4 or CD8 class using the MIRA data. Log10-transformed breadth and depth values were compared by one-way ANOVA with Sidak's multiple comparisons tests. Here the immuneACCESS table is served through TCRdb, limited to in-frame sequences with V and J called. Missing clones are a known gap in these copies; in checked studies unresolved V genes cover under half, and the rest lacks a known reason. V, J and clone size are taken as reported in that table, and D and trimming were inferred from the DNA itself. For this sample there are roughly 150,000 clones; just over 90% appear just once. Jointly, the top ten make up over 1% of the sample.

Remarks on this clone: Its antigen is not yet known. No base-level quality is on record; no much larger clone is a single base apart.

Sample time point, as interpreted from the label and publication: about 28 days (+/-7) after the second vaccine dose. AZD1222 recipients given second doses at about 4 weeks or at about 12 weeks were pooled, since spike-specific TCR depth and breadth were not found to differ between the two schedules. Samples from vaccinated people were obtained from the UK trials COV001 and COV002, which included a single-blind randomized controlled phase 2/3 trial of AZD1222 (ChAdOx1 nCoV-19) in healthy adults. For TCRbeta chain sequencing, PBMC samples were collected from trial participants at day 0 and at day 28 after the second dose. This receptor was obtained from an adult who received the AZD1222 COVID-19 vaccine. This material consisted of peripheral blood, taken 28 days after the second AZD1222 dose.

The CDR3 sequence is CASSQALTGVRYGYTF. In nucleotide form, the sequence is TGTGCCAGCAGCCAAGCGCTAACAGGGGTACGATATGGCTACACCTTC. The rearrangement joined TRBV3-1 (or the pseudogene TRBV3-2) to TRBJ1-2; TRBD1 agrees with 7 junctional bases. The germline V gene (reference sequence) sets CDR1 to LGHDT and CDR2 to YNNKEL. Here V drops 1 base and J drops 5 bases, and the junction holds 10 bases not matched to any gene. The CDR3 holds 16 amino acids from the cysteine to the phenylalanine. The DNA shown is the 48-base CDR3, in frame from base 1.